This T cell receptor beta chain emerged from a study of blood T cell repertoires in COVID-19. About the study: The United States, Italy and Spain provided the acute and convalescent COVID-19 samples. T cells, B-cell-depleted T cells, or PBMCs provided the cDNA or gDNA that served as material.

Repertoires were generated with immunoSEQ multiplex PCR, while TCRdb's copy carries only in-frame clones and drops some. The sample yields about 240,000 clones, around four fifths seen once. Between the trimmed V and J ends, which lost 6 bases and 1 base, there was a span of 9 bases. Germline CDR1 is MGHDK and CDR2 is SYGVNS. The CDR3 contains 13 residues. This clonotype was obtained from a woman in her 70s with acute or convalescent COVID-19. The chain has TRBV25-1 and TRBJ1-1; no clear D gene. The sequenced sample was peripheral blood. The chain's CDR3 is CASSSAGNTEAFF. In DNA, the CDR3 is TGTGCCAGCAGCTCCGCAGGGAACACTGAAGCTTTCTTT.